This TCR beta chain originates from a study of blood T cell repertoires in COVID-19. Study context: The origin of the acute and convalescent COVID-19 samples was the United States, Italy and Spain. PBMCs, B-cell-depleted T cells, or T cells were the source of the cDNA or gDNA that made up the material.

The authors' processing: Quantification of nucleated cells was approximated via reference gene primer amplification. Generated by immunoSEQ multiplex PCR, the TCRdb table keeps only in-frame clones and is missing some. V and J calls and clone size are those listed in that table; D and trimming were worked out from the DNA. The sample has tens of thousands of clones; 84% are singletons. The ends lost 0 bases at V and 2 bases at J; junction bases unmatched: 11. The CDR3 is 19 amino acids. From germline, CDR1 is SGDLS and CDR2 YYNGEE. The V call is TRBV9, the J call TRBJ2-1; 10 bases match TRBD2. The TCR sequence derives from a man between 70 and 80 years old with acute or convalescent COVID-19. The sequenced material came from peripheral blood. CDR3 residues: CASSVARTSGIGAYNEQFF. For the CDR3, the DNA is TGTGCCAGCAGCGTAGCAAGGACTAGCGGAATTGGGGCCTACAATGAGCAGTTCTTC.